The 27 T cell receptor beta chains below come from one sample, sequenced in a study of blood T cell repertoires in COVID-19. TCRdb keeps only in-frame clones here, not all; method: immunoSEQ multiplex PCR. The sample lists nearly 300,000 clones, about 90% seen once, with 2.5% to 3.5% in the top ten. The sample was PBMCs or T cells enriched from blood (not recorded which). These receptors were collected from a woman aged 50 to 60 who had been exposed to COVID-19.

The chain uses TRBV10-1 and TRBJ2-5; D possibly corresponds to TRBD1 (6 bases). There are 14 residues in the CDR3. From germline, CDR1 is WNHNN and CDR2 SYGVQD (reference sequence). V was trimmed by 4 bases and J by 5 bases, leaving 14 bases between them. For the CDR3, the DNA is TGCGCCAGCAGTGTACAGGGTCGGAGCGAGACCCAGTACTTC. This sequence encodes CASSVQGRSETQYF.

This clone showed up just once. V usage is TRBV10-3 and J usage is TRBJ2-7; 10 positions match TRBD1. The CDR3 contains 15 residues. From germline, CDR1 is ENHRY and CDR2 SYGVKD. The J segment lost 4 bases and the V segment lost 2 bases, leaving 5 bases of the junction unmatched. The CDR3 nucleotides read TGTGCCATCAGTGAGGGGACAGGGGAGATGTACGAGCAGTACTTC. Residues: CAISEGTGEMYEQYF.

The V and J genes are TRBV29-1 and TRBJ1-5, with no clear D. Germline V gives CDR1 SQVTM, CDR2 ANQGSEA. There are 13 residues in the CDR3. The V end was cut by 4 bases, the J end by 2 bases, with 9 bases between. This CDR3 is CSVGMGGNQPQHF. CDR3 nucleotide sequence: TGCAGCGTTGGGATGGGCGGCAATCAGCCCCAGCATTTT.

This chain connects TRBV2 to TRBJ1-5; D might be TRBD1 (6 bases). Germline CDR1 reads SNHLY; CDR2 reads FYNNEI. Trimming removed 6 bases from V and 3 bases from J, with 12 bases in between. This CDR3 has 14 amino acids. CDR3 sequence reads: CASRETGSNQPQHF. The CDR3 DNA follows: TGTGCCAGCAGGGAGACAGGATCCAATCAGCCCCAGCATTTT.

This chain uses TRBV10-1 with TRBJ2-7; no firm D call. V lost 10 bases to trimming and J lost 7 bases, with 8 bases between them. The germline CDR1 and CDR2 sequences are WNHNN and SYGVQD (reference sequence). CDR3 length: 9 amino acids. The CDR3 DNA is TGCGCCAACCCTCGGGAGCAGTACTTC. This gives the protein CANPREQYF.

The genes are TRBV19 and TRBJ1-5; D is undetermined. The V gene lost 5 bases and the J gene lost 0 bases, with 5 bases spanning the gap. The CDR3 has 13 amino acids. Per the germline V gene, CDR1 is LNHDA and CDR2 is SQIVND (reference sequence). In DNA form, the CDR3 reads TGTGCCAGTAGTCCGTATAGCAATCAGCCCCAGCATTTT. Translation: CASSPYSNQPQHF.

This rearrangement joins TRBV30 to TRBJ2-7; 7 positions agree with TRBD1. Germline V gives CDR1 GTSNPN, CDR2 SVGIG (reference sequence). CDR3 length equals 13 residues. Trimming at V came to 5 bases and at J to 5 bases, leaving 9 bases not matched to a gene. This CDR3 reads CAWEGGQVDEQYF. CDR3 sequence (DNA): TGTGCCTGGGAAGGAGGACAGGTCGACGAGCAGTACTTC.

The chain carries TRBV30 and TRBJ1-1; D ambiguous. The CDR3 loop spans 14 amino acids. The V gene's germline CDR1 is GTSNPN and CDR2 SVGIG (reference sequence). The ends were cut back, 0 bases at V and 3 bases at J, with 11 bases in the middle. The CDR3: CAWSVSLLDTEAFF. The CDR3 DNA is TGTGCCTGGAGTGTATCCCTTCTCGACACTGAAGCTTTCTTT.

The chain combines TRBV15 with TRBJ1-2, with D possibly matching TRBD1 (5 bases). The V gene's germline CDR1 is LNHNV and CDR2 YYDKDF (reference sequence). Trimming cost V 2 bases and J 1 base, with 11 bases left between them. This CDR3 is 15 amino acids long. The CDR3 region is CATSRRSQGNYGYTF. The CDR3 nucleotides are TGTGCCACCAGCAGAAGAAGCCAGGGTAACTATGGCTACACCTTC.

The chain uses TRBV5-6 and TRBJ1-2; 9 bases align to TRBD1. V was clipped by 7 bases and J by 6 bases; unmatched bases: 7. CDR3 length: 13 amino acids. Germline V gene lookup returns CDR1 SGHDT and CDR2 YYEEEE. CDR3 residues: CASGWTGDDGYTF. Here the CDR3 DNA reads TGTGCCAGCGGCTGGACAGGGGACGATGGCTACACCTTC.

The chain carries TRBV19 and TRBJ2-2; 9 bases are a match to TRBD2. The germline CDR1 and CDR2 sequences are LNHDA and SQIVND (reference sequence). The CDR3 sequence is 15 residues long. V gave up 5 bases and J gave up 4 bases; unmatched junction bases: 5. This CDR3 is CASSETSGATGELFF. CDR3 nucleotides: TGTGCCAGTAGTGAGACTAGCGGAGCCACCGGGGAGCTGTTTTTT.

The chain combines TRBV29-1 with TRBJ1-3, with D possibly being TRBD1 (5 bases). CDR1 and CDR2 (germline): SQVTM, ANQGSEA. The V end lost 4 bases, the J end lost 4 bases, and 11 bases lay between the germline ends. The CDR3 consists of 13 residues. The CDR3 spells CSVGKGQGNTIYF. As DNA, the CDR3 is TGCAGCGTTGGGAAGGGGCAAGGAAACACCATATATTTT.

The gene calls are TRBV19 and TRBJ2-1; 7 bases are a match to TRBD2. Germline values: CDR1 LNHDA, CDR2 SQIVND (reference sequence). The CDR3 sequence is 15 residues long. V trimming: 6 bases; J trimming: 4 bases; junction bases outside the gene matches: 9. The CDR3 loop is CASRSELAKYNEQFF. In DNA, the CDR3 is TGTGCCAGTAGGTCAGAACTAGCGAAATACAATGAGCAGTTCTTC.

V and J are TRBV5-4 and TRBJ2-1, with 7 bases fitting TRBD2. V shed 4 bases, J shed 10 bases, and the junction held 11 bases outside the gene matches. The CDR3 contains 14 residues. CDR1 and CDR2 from the germline V gene are SGHNT and YYREEE (reference sequence). CDR3 region: CASSEAGPSKEQFF. CDR3 DNA sequence: TGTGCCAGCAGCGAAGCGGGGCCCTCTAAGGAGCAGTTCTTC.

The chain combines TRBV2 with TRBJ1-5, with TRBD1 as a possible D gene (6 bases). V dropped 5 bases and J dropped 7 bases, with 15 bases sitting between them. This CDR3 has 14 amino acids. CDR1 is SNHLY, CDR2 FYNNEI, per germline. CDR3: CASSSTDRIQPQHF. In DNA form, the CDR3 reads TGTGCCAGCAGTTCCACCGACAGGATCCAGCCCCAGCATTTT.

The table lists this clone with a few counts. The genes are TRBV9 and TRBJ1-2, with TRBD1 as a possible D gene (5 bases). The germline V gene has CDR1 SGDLS and CDR2 YYNGEE. V was shortened by 4 bases and J by 4 bases, with 17 bases between the two germline ends. The CDR3 length is 15 residues. Written as DNA, the CDR3 is TGTGCCAGCAGCCTACAGGCGGACCTTATCTATGGCTACACCTTC. Encoded protein: CASSLQADLIYGYTF. Supplemented by reference TRBV9 and TRBJ1-2, the full variable domain reads DSGVTQTPKHLITATGQRVTLRCSPRSGDLSVYWYQQSLDQGLQFLIQYYNGEERAKGNILERFSAQQFPDLHSELNLSSLELGDSALYFCASSLQADLIYGYTFGSGTRLTVV.

The chain uses TRBV6-5 and TRBJ1-2; the match to TRBD1 covers 10 bases. Losses at the gene ends were 6 bases for V and 8 bases for J; bases not matched to a gene: 6. The CDR3 is 13 amino acids. Per the germline V gene, CDR1 is MNHEY and CDR2 is SVGAGI. The CDR3 coding sequence is TGTGCCAGCAGACGCGGGACAGGGGAAGGCTACACCTTC. Amino acids: CASRRGTGEGYTF.

This clone was seen just once. This chain links TRBV4-1 with TRBJ1-5; D gene uncertain. V lost 0 bases and J 9 bases, leaving 15 bases between the germline ends. The CDR3 is 15 residues long. The germline CDR1 and CDR2 sequences are MGHRA and YSYEKL. The CDR3 sequence is CASSQDLAARGPQHF. CDR3 DNA sequence: TGCGCCAGCAGCCAAGATCTCGCAGCGCGGGGGCCCCAGCATTTT.

The chain employs TRBV19 and TRBJ1-2; perhaps TRBD1 as D (5 bases). This CDR3 contains 15 residues. Germline V lookup: CDR1 LNHDA, CDR2 SQIVND (reference sequence). Trimming took 9 bases from V and 3 from J, leaving 20 bases between them. Written as DNA, the CDR3 is TGTGCCAGCCACCCCTGGGGCAGGGAGGACTATGGCTACACCTTC. Translating gives CASHPWGREDYGYTF.

V usage is TRBV5-1 and J usage is TRBJ1-6; possibly TRBD1 for D (6 bases). V lost 0 bases, J lost 7 bases, and 11 bases lay in between. Germline V CDR1 and CDR2: SGHRS, YFSETQ. The CDR3 has 15 residues. CDR3 region: CASSLDRVLNSPLHF. The CDR3 DNA reads as TGCGCCAGCAGCTTGGACAGGGTACTAAATTCACCCCTCCACTTT.

The chain joins TRBV6-1 to TRBJ2-2; TRBD1 matches at 12 bases. The CDR3 consists of 16 residues. V trimming: 4 bases; J trimming: 9 bases; junction bases outside the gene matches: 9. Germline V gives CDR1 MNHNS, CDR2 SASEGT. In DNA, the CDR3 is TGTGCCAGCAGTGGAGCCGGGACAGGGGGCCTGAGGGAGCTGTTTTTT. Protein sequence: CASSGAGTGGLRELFF.

This clone was counted between two and nine times. V is TRBV6-5 and J is TRBJ1-6; D might be TRBD1 (6 bases). Germline CDR1 and CDR2: MNHEY and SVGAGI. The V end lost 6 bases, the J end lost 8 bases, and 14 bases lay between the germline ends. The length of the CDR3 is 14 residues. CDR3 DNA: TGTGCCAGCAGAGGACAGTTAGTCGATTCACCCCTCCACTTT. Residues: CASRGQLVDSPLHF.

J is TRBJ2-1 and V is TRBV6-5, with TRBD2 identical over 8 bases. With 2 bases clipped from V and 8 bases from J, the junction kept 11 bases outside the gene matches. Germline V gene sequence: CDR1 MNHEY, CDR2 SVGAGI. This CDR3 has 16 amino acids. This chain's CDR3 is CASSYGGGGRNHEQFF. The CDR3, as DNA: TGTGCCAGCAGTTACGGTGGCGGGGGGCGGAACCATGAGCAGTTCTTC.

This rearrangement joins TRBV2 to TRBJ1-5; TRBD1 aligns across 7 bases. After removal of 6 bases from V and 7 bases from J, the junction contained 9 bases not matched to a gene. CDR1 and CDR2 from the germline V gene are SNHLY and FYNNEI. The CDR3 has 14 residues. The CDR3 DNA reads as TGTGCCAGCAGACCGGACAGGAGTGACCAGCCCCAGCATTTT. Protein product: CASRPDRSDQPQHF.

The V gene is TRBV19, the J gene TRBJ2-5; 10 bases agree with TRBD1. V shed 8 bases and J 5 bases; nucleotides not matched to a gene: 8. The CDR3 covers 14 residues. Germline CDR1 LNHDA, CDR2 SQIVND (reference sequence). The CDR3 reads CASQGQGLWETQYF. CDR3 nucleotides: TGTGCCAGTCAGGGACAGGGGTTATGGGAGACCCAGTACTTC. Using reference TRBV19 and TRBJ2-5 for the parts outside the CDR3, the full variable domain is DGGITQSPKYLFRKEGQNVTLSCEQNLNHDAMYWYRQDPGQGLRLIYYSQIVNDFQKGDIAEGYSVSREKKESFPLTVTSAQKNPTAFYLCASQGQGLWETQYFGPGTRLLVL.

This clone has more than one count but fewer than ten. CDR3 region: CSVAGFNTEAFF. CDR3 nucleotide sequence: TGCAGCGTTGCGGGGTTCAACACTGAAGCTTTCTTT. The genes are TRBV29-1 and TRBJ1-1; D is uncertain. This CDR3 has 12 amino acids. V lost 4 bases and J lost 2, with 8 bases in between. Germline V gene sequence: CDR1 SQVTM, CDR2 ANQGSEA.

The chain is built from TRBV7-9 and TRBJ2-6, with D perhaps matching TRBD1 (6 bases). This CDR3 is 15 amino acids long. The V gene's germline CDR1 is SEHNR and CDR2 FQNEAQ (reference sequence). With 5 bases removed from V and 1 base from J, the gap between germline ends came to 9 bases. The CDR3 DNA sequence: TGTGCCAGCAGCCGAACAGGGTCTGGGGCCAACGTCCTGACTTTC. It codes for CASSRTGSGANVLTF. Complete variable domain (other parts from reference TRBV7-9 and TRBJ2-6): DTGVSQNPRHKITKRGQNVTFRCDPISEHNRLYWYRQTLGQGPEFLTYFQNEAQLEKSRLLSDRFSAERPKGSFSTLEIQRTEQGDSAMYLCASSRTGSGANVLTFGAGSRLTVL.